This is a list of T cell receptor beta chains from one sample in a study of blood T cell repertoires in COVID-19. Data came from immunoSEQ multiplex PCR; TCRdb stores just in-frame clones and leaves some out. This sample has 200,000 to 250,000 clones, with roughly 89% found just once. Sequenced: PBMCs or T cells enriched from blood (not recorded which). These receptors were obtained from a middle-aged woman with acute COVID-19. Each CDR3 is given with its conserved first and last residue. D genes are given only for firm matches. Clone size appears in some rows only: once, few, many, or a class for an expanded clone.

j_gene: TRBJ1-1
v_gene: TRBV7-2
d_gene: TRBD1
abundance: .
CDR3nt: TGTGCCAGCAGCTCCCGGACAGGAAGCAACACTGAAGCTTTCTTT
CDR3aa: CASSSRTGSNTEAFF

j_gene: TRBJ1-2
v_gene: TRBV9
d_gene: TRBD1
abundance: once
CDR3nt: TGTGCCAGCAGCCTCGGGACAGGGAGGGATGGCTACACCTTC
CDR3aa: CASSLGTGRDGYTF

j_gene: TRBJ1-1
v_gene: TRBV4-3
d_gene: .
abundance: .
CDR3nt: TGCGCCAGCAGCCAAGATTTAGGGAGGGACACTGAAGCTTTCTTT
CDR3aa: CASSQDLGRDTEAFF

j_gene: TRBJ1-1
v_gene: TRBV2
d_gene: .
abundance: .
CDR3nt: TGTGCCAGCAGCCTGGGGCTTAACACTGAAGCTTTCTTT
CDR3aa: CASSLGLNTEAFF

j_gene: TRBJ2-5
v_gene: TRBV3-1/TRBV3-2
d_gene: .
abundance: .
CDR3nt: TGTGCCAGCAGCCATGGTTCAGGGGCCGAGACCCAGTACTTC
CDR3aa: CASSHGSGAETQYF

j_gene: TRBJ2-7
v_gene: TRBV9
d_gene: TRBD1
abundance: .
CDR3nt: TGTGCCAGCAGCGCCCACGGGACAGGGCCCTACGAGCAGTACTTC
CDR3aa: CASSAHGTGPYEQYF

j_gene: TRBJ1-2
v_gene: TRBV5-1
d_gene: TRBD1
abundance: once
CDR3nt: TGCGCCAGCAGCTTTGTGGTGTCAGGGGGCCGAGGCTACACCTTC
CDR3aa: CASSFVVSGGRGYTF

j_gene: TRBJ1-1
v_gene: TRBV4-2
d_gene: .
abundance: .
CDR3nt: TGTGCCAGCAGCCAAGATGAGAGTTGGAACACTGAAGCTTTCTTT
CDR3aa: CASSQDESWNTEAFF

j_gene: TRBJ1-6
v_gene: TRBV30
d_gene: .
abundance: .
CDR3nt: TGTGCCTGGAGTGTTACCGGGCAGGGAAATTCACCCCTCCACTTT
CDR3aa: CAWSVTGQGNSPLHF

j_gene: TRBJ2-1
v_gene: TRBV7-6
d_gene: TRBD1
abundance: once
CDR3nt: TGTGCCAGCAGCCCGACAGGGCCCTACAATGAGCAGTTCTTC
CDR3aa: CASSPTGPYNEQFF

j_gene: TRBJ1-1
v_gene: TRBV9
d_gene: .
abundance: once
CDR3nt: TGTGCCAGCAGCGTAGGGGCAGGGAACACTGAAGCTTTCTTT
CDR3aa: CASSVGAGNTEAFF

j_gene: TRBJ1-2
v_gene: TRBV9
d_gene: .
abundance: .
CDR3nt: TGTGCCAGCAGCTCAACAGGGCACCGAAGTGGCTACACCTTC
CDR3aa: CASSSTGHRSGYTF

j_gene: TRBJ2-1
v_gene: TRBV6-5
d_gene: .
abundance: .
CDR3nt: TGTGCCAGCGTCAATACCGGACAGAACTACAATGAGCAGTTCTTC
CDR3aa: CASVNTGQNYNEQFF

j_gene: TRBJ1-3
v_gene: TRBV7-9
d_gene: TRBD1
abundance: .
CDR3nt: TGTGCCAGCAGCTTAGCGGACAGGGAGGACACCATATATTTT
CDR3aa: CASSLADREDTIYF

j_gene: TRBJ1-5
v_gene: TRBV9
d_gene: .
abundance: .
CDR3nt: TGTGCCAGCTCGCCCACCGCCGGGAATCAGCCCCAGCATTTT
CDR3aa: CASSPTAGNQPQHF

j_gene: TRBJ2-2
v_gene: TRBV11-2
d_gene: .
abundance: .
CDR3nt: TGTGCCAGCATCCCAACAACGGGGTTGAACACCGGGGAGCTGTTTTTT
CDR3aa: CASIPTTGLNTGELFF

j_gene: TRBJ1-6
v_gene: TRBV9
d_gene: .
abundance: .
CDR3nt: TGTGCCAGCAGCGTAGAGCTAACTGAGTCACCCCTCCACTTT
CDR3aa: CASSVELTESPLHF

j_gene: TRBJ1-6
v_gene: TRBV6-1
d_gene: .
abundance: .
CDR3nt: TGTGCCAGCAGTGAGTACGGGTATGGACAGCCAAATTCACCCCTCCACTTT
CDR3aa: CASSEYGYGQPNSPLHF

j_gene: TRBJ1-2
v_gene: TRBV27
d_gene: TRBD1
abundance: .
CDR3nt: TGTGCCAGCAGTTTATCGGACAGGGGGAGCTATGGCTACACCTTC
CDR3aa: CASSLSDRGSYGYTF

j_gene: TRBJ2-6
v_gene: TRBV27
d_gene: .
abundance: .
CDR3nt: TGTGCCAGCAGTTTAGCGGGCGGACCGGTCTCTGGGGCCAACGTCCTGACTTTC
CDR3aa: CASSLAGGPVSGANVLTF

j_gene: TRBJ1-1
v_gene: TRBV7-2
d_gene: .
abundance: .
CDR3nt: TGTGCCAGCAGCTTATTTTCCGAGACGGGTGAAGCTTTCTTT
CDR3aa: CASSLFSETGEAFF

j_gene: TRBJ1-2
v_gene: TRBV5-6
d_gene: TRBD1
abundance: once
CDR3nt: TGTGCCAGCAGCTCCACAACGGGACAGGAGTACTATGGCTACACCTTC
CDR3aa: CASSSTTGQEYYGYTF

j_gene: TRBJ1-1
v_gene: TRBV28
d_gene: .
abundance: .
CDR3nt: TGTGCCAGCAGTGTCTACAGGGCGGTGAACACTGAAGCTTTCTTT
CDR3aa: CASSVYRAVNTEAFF

j_gene: TRBJ2-2
v_gene: TRBV7-3
d_gene: .
abundance: .
CDR3nt: TGTGCCAGCAGCTTATTCCATAACACCGGGGAGCTGTTTTTT
CDR3aa: CASSLFHNTGELFF

j_gene: TRBJ1-4
v_gene: TRBV19
d_gene: .
abundance: .
CDR3nt: TGTGCCACCCAACGGGGGGTCTCTTATGAAAAACTGTTTTTT
CDR3aa: CATQRGVSYEKLFF

j_gene: TRBJ1-3
v_gene: TRBV5-8
d_gene: TRBD1
abundance: .
CDR3nt: TGTGCCAGCAGCTTGAACGCAGGGGGCACTGGAAACACCATATATTTT
CDR3aa: CASSLNAGGTGNTIYF

j_gene: TRBJ2-3
v_gene: TRBV6-6
d_gene: .
abundance: .
CDR3nt: TGTGCCAGCAGTTATTCTTCTAGCCGAGGAGATACGCAGTATTTT
CDR3aa: CASSYSSSRGDTQYF

j_gene: TRBJ1-1
v_gene: TRBV10-3
d_gene: .
abundance: .
CDR3nt: TGTGCCATCAGTGGAGATGGGAGTGAAGCTTTCTTT
CDR3aa: CAISGDGSEAFF

j_gene: TRBJ1-2
v_gene: TRBV15
d_gene: .
abundance: .
CDR3nt: TGTGCCACCAGCCCGGACAGCTGGGATGGCTACACCTTC
CDR3aa: CATSPDSWDGYTF

j_gene: TRBJ1-1
v_gene: TRBV12-3/TRBV12-4
d_gene: .
abundance: .
CDR3nt: TGTGCCAGCAGTTCCAGGGGAGAAGCTTTCTTT
CDR3aa: CASSSRGEAFF

j_gene: TRBJ2-1
v_gene: TRBV7-2
d_gene: TRBD2
abundance: .
CDR3nt: TGTGCCAGCAGCCGTAGCGGGGTTTCCTACAATGAGCAGTTCTTC
CDR3aa: CASSRSGVSYNEQFF

j_gene: TRBJ1-2
v_gene: TRBV6-5
d_gene: TRBD1
abundance: .
CDR3nt: TGTGCCAGCTACGGGTATGGACAGGGCTATGGCTACACCTTC
CDR3aa: CASYGYGQGYGYTF

j_gene: TRBJ1-1
v_gene: TRBV7-2
d_gene: TRBD1
abundance: .
CDR3nt: TGTGCCAGCAGCCTCCGGACAGGGCAGAACACTGAAGCTTTCTTT
CDR3aa: CASSLRTGQNTEAFF

j_gene: TRBJ1-1
v_gene: TRBV3-1/TRBV3-2
d_gene: .
abundance: .
CDR3nt: TGTGCCAGCAGCCCCGGGGTGAGCCCTGAAGCTTTCTTT
CDR3aa: CASSPGVSPEAFF

j_gene: TRBJ1-2
v_gene: TRBV12-3/TRBV12-4
d_gene: TRBD1
abundance: .
CDR3nt: TGTGCCAGCAAAAGGACAGGGACCTATGGCTACACCTTC
CDR3aa: CASKRTGTYGYTF

j_gene: TRBJ2-1
v_gene: TRBV7-2
d_gene: TRBD2
abundance: .
CDR3nt: TGTGCCAGCAGCTTAGCCCTTAGCGGGGGGGCCTACAATGAGCAGTTCTTC
CDR3aa: CASSLALSGGAYNEQFF

j_gene: TRBJ1-4
v_gene: TRBV7-8
d_gene: .
abundance: .
CDR3nt: TGTGCCAGCAGCCCGGCGGATGAAAAACTGTTTTTT
CDR3aa: CASSPADEKLFF

j_gene: TRBJ1-2
v_gene: TRBV6-1
d_gene: .
abundance: .
CDR3nt: TGTGCCAGCAGTGAAGGGATGAACTTAAGGACAGACTACACCTTC
CDR3aa: CASSEGMNLRTDYTF

j_gene: TRBJ2-5
v_gene: TRBV9
d_gene: TRBD1
abundance: .
CDR3nt: TGTGCCAGCTCCTCGGGGACAGGGTTAAAGACCCAGTACTTC
CDR3aa: CASSSGTGLKTQYF

j_gene: TRBJ1-2
v_gene: TRBV7-9
d_gene: .
abundance: .
CDR3nt: TGTGCCAGCAGCCCGGGTAGCGGATTGAGGGGCTACACCTTC
CDR3aa: CASSPGSGLRGYTF

j_gene: TRBJ2-7
v_gene: TRBV18
d_gene: TRBD1
abundance: once
CDR3nt: TGTGCCAGCTCACCAAGAACAACCGGGACAGGGAGCTCCTACGAGCAGTACTTC
CDR3aa: CASSPRTTGTGSSYEQYF

j_gene: TRBJ1-4
v_gene: TRBV6-5
d_gene: .
abundance: .
CDR3nt: TGTGCCAGCGGGTTCAGGCCCCATGAAAAACTGTTTTTT
CDR3aa: CASGFRPHEKLFF

j_gene: TRBJ1-5
v_gene: TRBV29-1
d_gene: TRBD1
abundance: .
CDR3nt: TGCAGCGTTCATACAGGGGTTGACAATCAGCCCCAGCATTTT
CDR3aa: CSVHTGVDNQPQHF

j_gene: TRBJ1-2
v_gene: TRBV5-5
d_gene: TRBD1
abundance: .
CDR3nt: TGTGCCAGCAGCTTGACCAGGGGACAGGGGAACTATGGCTACACCTTC
CDR3aa: CASSLTRGQGNYGYTF

j_gene: TRBJ2-7
v_gene: TRBV6-5
d_gene: .
abundance: .
CDR3nt: TGTGCCAGCAGCCGGACACGTACCTACGAGCAGTACTTC
CDR3aa: CASSRTRTYEQYF

j_gene: TRBJ2-2
v_gene: TRBV4-3
d_gene: .
abundance: .
CDR3nt: TGCGCCAGCAGCCATGGACAGACGAACGCGAACACCGGGGAGCTGTTTTTT
CDR3aa: CASSHGQTNANTGELFF

j_gene: TRBJ1-2
v_gene: TRBV15
d_gene: TRBD1
abundance: .
CDR3nt: TGTGCCACCAGCAGAGCAGGGGGTATCTATGGCTACACCTTC
CDR3aa: CATSRAGGIYGYTF

j_gene: TRBJ2-5
v_gene: TRBV7-2
d_gene: TRBD2
abundance: few
CDR3nt: TGTGCCAGCAGCCCCCTTTCGCGGGGGGGCACGAAGACCCAGTACTTC
CDR3aa: CASSPLSRGGTKTQYF

j_gene: TRBJ2-7
v_gene: TRBV19
d_gene: TRBD2
abundance: .
CDR3nt: TGTGCCAGTAGTATTAAGGGGACTAGCGGTTACGAGCAGTACTTC
CDR3aa: CASSIKGTSGYEQYF

j_gene: TRBJ1-2
v_gene: TRBV20-1
d_gene: .
abundance: .
CDR3nt: TGCAGTGCTAGTAACAGGGAATTTGGCTACACCTTC
CDR3aa: CSASNREFGYTF

j_gene: TRBJ1-2
v_gene: TRBV12-3/TRBV12-4
d_gene: TRBD1
abundance: once
CDR3nt: TGTGCCAGCAGCCGTAGACAGGGGGTTGGCTACACCTTC
CDR3aa: CASSRRQGVGYTF

j_gene: TRBJ2-1
v_gene: TRBV18
d_gene: TRBD1
abundance: .
CDR3nt: TGTGCCAGCTCACCACCGGGGACAGGAAGAATATACAATGAGCAGTTCTTC
CDR3aa: CASSPPGTGRIYNEQFF

j_gene: TRBJ2-2
v_gene: TRBV20-1
d_gene: .
abundance: .
CDR3nt: TGCAGTGCTCCGGACACCGGGGAGCTGTTTTTT
CDR3aa: CSAPDTGELFF

j_gene: TRBJ2-3
v_gene: TRBV27
d_gene: TRBD2
abundance: .
CDR3nt: TGTGCCAGCAGTGGAGGACTAGCGGGGGGCACAGATACGCAGTATTTT
CDR3aa: CASSGGLAGGTDTQYF